Following are 22 T cell receptor beta chains from one sample sequenced in a study of T cell responses to AZD1222 COVID-19 vaccine. Generated by immunoSEQ multiplex PCR, the TCRdb table keeps only in-frame clones and is missing some. The sample yields roughly 150,000 clones, roughly 92% seen once. Sample: peripheral blood, taken 28 days after the second AZD1222 dose. These receptors originate from an adult who received the AZD1222 COVID-19 vaccine.

The V and J genes are TRBV3-1 (or the pseudogene TRBV3-2) and TRBJ2-7; D possibly corresponds to TRBD1 (5 bases). Trimming took 0 bases from V and 3 from J, leaving 15 bases between them. CDR1 LGHDT and CDR2 YNNKEL come from the germline V gene (reference sequence). The CDR3 runs to 16 residues. CDR3 DNA sequence: TGTGCCAGCAGCCAAGAAGGAAAGGGGAATAGCTACGAGCAGTACGTC. This translates into CASSQEGKGNSYEQYV.

The rearrangement joins TRBV19 to TRBJ1-5; D remains ambiguous. Trimming removed 5 bases at V and 2 bases at J, with 10 bases between. The germline gives CDR1 LNHDA, CDR2 SQIVND (reference sequence). The CDR3 is made up of 14 amino acids. CDR3 residues: CASSYIIGNQPQHF. The CDR3, as DNA: TGTGCCAGTAGTTACATTATTGGCAATCAGCCCCAGCATTTT.

The chain combines TRBV7-2 with TRBJ2-4, with D possibly being TRBD1 (6 bases). Germline CDR1 is SGHTA and CDR2 is FQGNSA. This CDR3 contains 13 residues. Trimming left V 5 bases short and J 6 bases short, with 11 bases between. As DNA, the CDR3 is TGTGCCAGCAGCCAAGAAGGGGGAAACATTCAGTACTTC. This codes for CASSQEGGNIQYF.

This clone was seen a handful of times. This chain connects TRBV19 to TRBJ1-2, with D possibly TRBD1 on 5 matching bases. CDR1 LNHDA and CDR2 SQIVND come from the germline V gene (reference sequence). The CDR3 runs to 16 residues. V lost 6 bases and J 5 bases, leaving 22 bases between the germline ends. CDR3 sequence: CASSLKQAKTGYGYTF. CDR3 coding DNA: TGTGCCAGTAGCCTTAAACAGGCGAAAACGGGTTATGGCTACACCTTC.

The rearrangement joins TRBV20-1 to TRBJ2-7; D is uncertain. Germline assignment: CDR1 DFQATT and CDR2 SNEGSKA (reference sequence). V lost 7 bases and J 0 bases, leaving 7 bases between the germline ends. The CDR3 is 11 residues long. The CDR3 here is CSGATSYEQYV. As DNA, the CDR3 is TGCAGTGGGGCCACCTCCTACGAGCAGTACGTC.

The chain carries TRBV27 and TRBJ2-7, with 13 nucleotides matching TRBD2. With 4 bases clipped from V and 6 bases from J, the junction kept 9 bases outside the gene matches. Germline V lookup: CDR1 MNHEY, CDR2 SMNVEV (reference sequence). The CDR3 consists of 16 residues. The CDR3 coding sequence is TGTGCCAGCAGTTCCCTCCCGGGACTAGCGGGACTCGAGCAGTACTTC. Protein product: CASSSLPGLAGLEQYF.

The chain has TRBV7-2 and TRBJ1-4; the match to TRBD1 covers 9 bases. Germline assignment: CDR1 SGHTA and CDR2 FQGNSA. Germline trimming cut 5 bases from V and 8 bases from J; bases unmatched to any gene: 12. The CDR3 contains 16 residues. The DNA for the CDR3 is TGTGCCAGCAGCCTAGGACAGGGGAAAAGCAGGGAAAAACTGTTTTTT. Its protein is CASSLGQGKSREKLFF.

The rearrangement uses TRBV12-2 and TRBJ2-7; the table's D call of TRBD1 was not tested on the DNA. TRBV12-2 is flagged as a pseudogene. The CDR3 loop spans 13 amino acids. The CDR3 region has the DNA TGTGCAAGTCGCTTTGTTTCCATGTACGAGCAGTACTTC. It specifies CASRFVSMYEQYF.

This clone was recorded once. The chain recombines TRBV9 with TRBJ2-5; D is perhaps TRBD2 (6 bases). Trimming removed 2 bases at V and 1 base at J, with 9 bases between. Germline loops: CDR1 SGDLS, CDR2 YYNGEE. The CDR3 has 14 residues. The CDR3 DNA reads as TGTGCCAGCAGCGTTAGCGGACTCCAAGAGACCCAGTACTTC. This translates into CASSVSGLQETQYF. Full variable domain (rest looked up from reference TRBV9 and TRBJ2-5): DSGVTQTPKHLITATGQRVTLRCSPRSGDLSVYWYQQSLDQGLQFLIQYYNGEERAKGNILERFSAQQFPDLHSELNLSSLELGDSALYFCASSVSGLQETQYFGPGTRLLVL.

The chain recombines TRBV4-3 with TRBJ1-5, with D unresolved. The germline V gene has CDR1 LGHNA and CDR2 YSLEER. V lost 1 base, J lost 3 bases, and 10 bases lay in between. The CDR3 extends over 15 amino acids. CDR3: CASSQGEVSNQPQHF. The CDR3 DNA is TGCGCCAGCAGCCAAGGGGAGGTATCCAATCAGCCCCAGCATTTT.

CDR3 sequence: CASSHEGFSGNTIYF. CDR3 nucleotide sequence: TGTGCCAGCAGCCACGAAGGTTTCTCTGGAAACACCATATATTTT. V usage is TRBV14 and J usage is TRBJ1-3, with no clear D. Trimming shortened V by 3 bases and J by 0 bases, and 9 bases separated the two germline ends. This CDR3 is built from 15 residues. The germline CDR1 and CDR2 sequences are SGHDN and FVKESK.

The genes are TRBV27 and TRBJ2-2, with D unclear. The V gene's germline CDR1 is MNHEY and CDR2 SMNVEV (reference sequence). CDR3 length equals 12 residues. V lost 3 bases to trimming and J lost 2 bases, with 1 base between them. CDR3 sequence: CASSFNTGELFF. The CDR3 DNA sequence: TGTGCCAGCAGTTTCAACACCGGGGAGCTGTTTTTT.

The J gene is TRBJ1-1, the V gene TRBV28; possibly TRBD1 for D (5 bases). V was trimmed by 5 bases and J by 5 bases, leaving 18 bases between them. Germline V gives CDR1 MDHEN, CDR2 SYDVKM. CDR3 length equals 15 residues. The CDR3 DNA reads as TGTGCCAGCAGTCCGACCTCGGGGGTTAAGACTGAAGCTTTCTTT. Translated: CASSPTSGVKTEAFF.

This sequence joins TRBV20-1 and TRBJ2-7; D gene unclear. There are 11 residues in the CDR3. CDR1 is DFQATT and CDR2 is SNEGSKA in the germline V gene (reference sequence). Trimming took off 4 bases at V and 4 bases at J, with 8 bases between the two ends. The DNA of the CDR3 is TGCAGTGCTATCAACGGGTACGAGCAGTACGTC. Protein product: CSAINGYEQYV.

The rearrangement joins TRBV2 to TRBJ1-1; D may be TRBD1 (6 bases). The germline gives CDR1 SNHLY, CDR2 FYNNEI. V gave up 3 bases and J gave up 0 bases, with 11 bases separating them. CDR3 length equals 15 residues. CDR3 sequence reads: CASSEGGQLNTEAFF. CDR3 in DNA: TGTGCCAGCAGTGAGGGGGGGCAGCTGAACACTGAAGCTTTCTTT.

The chain links TRBV28 to TRBJ1-2, with D possibly being TRBD1 (5 bases). The V end lost 9 bases, the J end lost 4 bases, and 24 bases lay between the germline ends. Germline CDR1 reads MDHEN; CDR2 reads SYDVKM. CDR3 length: 16 amino acids. As DNA, the CDR3 is TGTGCCAGTACCAGGGCGACGACCCTTTGGAGCTATGGCTACACCTTC. Protein product: CASTRATTLWSYGYTF.

The chain couples TRBV5-1 to TRBJ1-5, with D tentatively TRBD1 (5 bases). This CDR3 has 16 residues. Germline V gene lookup returns CDR1 SGHRS and CDR2 YFSETQ. V lost 2 bases and J lost 2, with 14 bases in between. CDR3 sequence (DNA): TGCGCCAGCAGCTTAGGGGCTCTTGGGGGCAATCAGCCCCAGCATTTT. Encoded protein: CASSLGALGGNQPQHF.

This chain uses TRBV19 with TRBJ1-3; no clear D. The CDR3 contains 15 residues. Germline V CDR1 and CDR2: LNHDA, SQIVND (reference sequence). Trimming removed 6 bases from V and 0 bases from J, with 12 bases in between. In DNA, the CDR3 is TGTGCCAGTAGCCTTACAGCCAACTCTGGAAACACCATATATTTT. Translating gives CASSLTANSGNTIYF.

Written as DNA, the CDR3 is TGTGCCAGCAGTTTCGGGGGACTCCCCCTGGCGAAGCAGTTCTTC. Translating it yields CASSFGGLPLAKQFF. The V gene is TRBV6-6, the J gene TRBJ2-1, with D perhaps matching TRBD2 (6 bases). Trimming stripped 4 bases from V and 11 bases from J, with 21 bases between. The CDR3 is 15 amino acids. Germline CDR1 MNHNY, CDR2 SVGAGI (reference sequence).

This clone appeared a few times. The chain links TRBV20-1 to TRBJ1-5; 11 nucleotides align to TRBD1. The germline V gene has CDR1 DFQATT and CDR2 SNEGSKA (reference sequence). After removal of 3 bases from V and 6 bases from J, the junction contained 7 bases not matched to a gene. This CDR3 is 15 amino acids long. The CDR3 loop is CSASNRDRGSQPQHF. For the CDR3, the DNA is TGCAGTGCTAGTAATAGGGACAGGGGGTCTCAGCCCCAGCATTTT.

The chain is built from TRBV10-3 and TRBJ2-2; 8 nucleotides line up with TRBD2. The ends lost 4 bases at V and 1 base at J; junction bases unmatched: 2. There are 15 residues in the CDR3. Germline V gene lookup returns CDR1 ENHRY and CDR2 SYGVKD. CDR3 DNA: TGTGCCATCAGTGTAGCGGGGAGGAACACCGGGGAGCTGTTTTTT. Encoded protein: CAISVAGRNTGELFF.

The chain carries TRBV6-4 and TRBJ1-2, with D hard to call. CDR1 and CDR2 (germline): MRHNA, SNTAGT. The CDR3 covers 15 residues. The V and J ends lost 5 bases and 9 bases respectively, with 22 bases between them. CDR3 in DNA: TGTGCCAGCAGTAAACCCCTGCGGACCAGGCATAGCTACACCTTC. It specifies CASSKPLRTRHSYTF.